The sample holds a few counts of the clone carrying this T cell receptor (beta chain). This entry belongs to a study of molecular identifiers for immune sequencing clone quantification. Trimming cost V 7 bases and J 11 bases, with 20 bases left between them. The CDR3 length is 12 residues. Per germline, CDR1 GTSNPN and CDR2 SVGIG (reference sequence). MiXCR, run by TCRdb on the PCR reads, gives a single entry per CDR3 protein. The sample carries 80,000 to 100,000 distinct CDR3 sequences, about 24% recorded once. The TCR was taken from a human donor in good health. Some libraries in this study had Jurkat cell RNA spiked in. The chain couples TRBV30 to TRBJ1-1; D is perhaps TRBD1 (5 bases). The specimen was naive CD8+ T cells from blood, with Jurkat cell RNA spiked in. Subset in this sample: FACS-sorted CD8+CD4-CCR7+CD45RA+ naive T cells. The CDR3 sequence: CAFRLGETGAFF. In nucleotides, the CDR3 is TGTGCCTTCCGTCTAGGGGAGACGGGGGCTTTCTTT.